A selection of T cell receptor beta chains follows, all from one sample in a study of T and B cells in COVID-19 patients. One entry per CDR3 protein, called by TCRdb with MiXCR from the multiplex PCR reads. The sample has fewer than 25,000 distinct CDR3 sequences; roughly 29% are singletons. The sample comprised blood. These receptors were collected from a human donor who had recovered from COVID-19. CDR3s include the opening cysteine and the closing phenylalanine or tryptophan. The D gene is left open where the match is weak. Clone size is not always given. Where it is, it says once, few, many or a class for expanded clones.

J gene	clone size	V gene	D gene	CDR3 DNA	CDR3 protein
TRBJ1-6	NA	TRBV6-1	TRBD1	TGTGCCAGCAGTTTGGGACAGGGGGTCTCACCCCTCCACTTT	CASSLGQGVSPLHF
TRBJ2-7	NA	TRBV15	NA	TGTGCCACCAGCGGGCGACAGGAACGGGGCGAGCAGTACTTC	CATSGRQERGEQYF
TRBJ1-6	NA	TRBV25-1	TRBD1	TGTGCCAGCAGTATACCGGGACAGAATAATTCACCCCTCCACTTT	CASSIPGQNNSPLHF
TRBJ2-7	few	TRBV7-6	NA	TGTGCCAGCAGCGAACAGGGTCCCGAGCAGTACTTC	CASSEQGPEQYF
TRBJ2-3	few	TRBV5-1	NA	TGCGCCAGCAGCTTGCGTGGGGGAGGACAAGATACGCAGTATTTT	CASSLRGGGQDTQYF
TRBJ2-3	many	TRBV30	NA	TGTGCCTGGAAGGGGGCAGATACGCAGTATTTT	CAWKGADTQYF
TRBJ2-1	NA	TRBV7-2	TRBD2	TGTGCCAGCAGCCCAAAGCGGGAGGGGGTGGAAGAGCAGTTCTTC	CASSPKREGVEEQFF
TRBJ2-3	NA	TRBV6-5	NA	TGTGCCAGCAGTTACTCTCTCCGGGACACCACAGATACGCAGTATTTT	CASSYSLRDTTDTQYF
TRBJ2-7	medium-sized	TRBV29-1	TRBD1	TGCAGCGCCGGAGGGGGACAGGGCAACGAGCAGTACTTC	CSAGGGQGNEQYF
TRBJ1-6	medium-sized	TRBV6-5	NA	TGTGCCAGCAGCGAAAGGCAGTATAATTCACCCCTCCACTTT	CASSERQYNSPLHF
TRBJ1-1	NA	TRBV30	NA	TGTGCCTGGAGCTACCTCAGGACCGCTAACACTGAAGCTTTCTTT	CAWSYLRTANTEAFF
TRBJ2-1	NA	TRBV18	NA	TGTGCCAGCTCACCACGGTGGGGTGCCTACAATGAGCAGATCTTC	CASSPRWGAYNEQIF
TRBJ1-5	NA	TRBV10-3	NA	TGTGCCAGCAGTTACGTTCCAGGGAATGGCAATCAGCCCCAGCATTTT	CASSYVPGNGNQPQHF
TRBJ2-2	many	TRBV12-3/TRBV12-4	NA	TGTGCCAGCAGTTTAGGTCAGGTAAACACCGGGGAGCTGTTTTTT	CASSLGQVNTGELFF
TRBJ2-3	once	TRBV29-1	NA	TGCAGCGTTGAAGGTCAGGGGGGAGATACGCAGTATTTT	CSVEGQGGDTQYF
TRBJ2-2	medium-sized	TRBV18	NA	TGTGCCAGCTCACCCGGATTGAACACCGGGGAGCTGTTTTTT	CASSPGLNTGELFF
TRBJ1-1	few	TRBV18	NA	TGTGCCAGCAACCGGGGGATGAACACTGAAGCTTTCTTT	CASNRGMNTEAFF
TRBJ1-6	NA	TRBV6-6	NA	TGTGCCAGCAGCTCCTCGGGCAGCGGTAATTCACCCCTCCACTTT	CASSSSGSGNSPLHF
TRBJ2-1	NA	TRBV19	NA	TGTGCCAGTAGTATAGATACCGGCGCGATCAGGGGTATCTACAATGAGCAGTTCTTC	CASSIDTGAIRGIYNEQFF
TRBJ2-7	many	TRBV6-5	TRBD2	TGTGCCAGCAGTGTTAGGACTAGCGGGGGGGCGAGGAACGAGCAGTACTTC	CASSVRTSGGARNEQYF
TRBJ1-2	many	TRBV29-1	NA	TGCAGCGTTGAAGGGGGAGATAACTATGGCTACACCTTC	CSVEGGDNYGYTF
TRBJ2-2	NA	TRBV5-1	NA	TGCGCCAGCAGCACTGCGGACAGAGGCGGGGAGCTGTTTTTT	CASSTADRGGELFF
TRBJ1-4	few	TRBV6-6	NA	TGTGCCAGCAATACACAAGGAAGGGATGAAAAACTGTTTTTT	CASNTQGRDEKLFF
TRBJ2-2	medium-sized	TRBV19	TRBD2	TGTGCCAGTAAACTAGCGGGGGGGCGATGGACCGGGGAGCTGTTTTTT	CASKLAGGRWTGELFF
TRBJ2-5	few	TRBV30	NA	TGTGCCTACGGGTCGGGACTTCAAGAGACCCAGTACTTC	CAYGSGLQETQYF
TRBJ2-7	NA	TRBV18	TRBD1	TGTGCCAGCTCACCACCTGGGACAGGGACCTACGAGCAGTACTTC	CASSPPGTGTYEQYF
TRBJ2-3	few	TRBV6-5	NA	TGTGCCAGCAGGTTACGAGGGTCTCTCTTCACAGATACGCAGTATTTT	CASRLRGSLFTDTQYF
TRBJ2-3	NA	TRBV4-2	NA	TGTGCCAGCAGCCAAGATCCCGGAGGGTCTAGCACAGATACGCAGTATTTT	CASSQDPGGSSTDTQYF
TRBJ2-5	medium-sized	TRBV29-1	NA	TGCAGCGGGGAAGGGCCTCAAGAGACCCAGTACTTC	CSGEGPQETQYF
TRBJ1-3	NA	TRBV5-4	NA	TGTGCCAGCAGCTTCGAGGGGAGGGCTGGAAACACCATATATTTT	CASSFEGRAGNTIYF
TRBJ2-3	few	TRBV6-5	TRBD2	TGTGCCAGCAGTTACCCGGGGGTGGGACTAGCGGGGGTTGGACTTAGCACAGATACGCAGTATTTT	CASSYPGVGLAGVGLSTDTQYF
TRBJ2-3	NA	TRBV20-1	NA	TGCAGTGCTAGACTCTCGCTTGATACGCAGTATTTT	CSARLSLDTQYF
TRBJ1-1	few	TRBV19	TRBD1	TGTGCCAGTAGTATCCCGGGACAGGGGAAAATGAACACTGAAGCTTTCTTT	CASSIPGQGKMNTEAFF
TRBJ2-7	NA	TRBV29-1	NA	TGCAGCGTCGCCCCGGGGGGCGGCTACGAGCAGTACTTC	CSVAPGGGYEQYF
TRBJ2-5	NA	TRBV7-6	TRBD2	TGTGCCAGCAGCTCTCAGAGGTTACTAGCGGGGGTAGAGACCCAGTACTTC	CASSSQRLLAGVETQYF
TRBJ2-7	many	TRBV27	TRBD1	TGTGCCAGCAGTACCGGACAGGGAGAGTACGAGCAGTACTTC	CASSTGQGEYEQYF
TRBJ1-5	NA	TRBV6-1	NA	TGTGCCAGCAGTGAGGGGGGGAGCAATCAGCCCCAGCATTTT	CASSEGGSNQPQHF
TRBJ2-2	NA	TRBV5-4	TRBD2	TGTGCCAGCAGCTTGAGCGGGAGGGCTCACACCGGGGAGCTGTTTTTT	CASSLSGRAHTGELFF
TRBJ1-3	few	TRBV6-5	NA	TGTGCCAGCAGTTACATGGGGGGGACTGGAAACACCATATATTTT	CASSYMGGTGNTIYF
TRBJ2-7	many	TRBV6-5	NA	TGTGCCAGCAGTTACTCGGGGCATGGGACGGAGACCTACGAGCAGTACTTC	CASSYSGHGTETYEQYF
TRBJ1-1	NA	TRBV30	NA	TGTGCCTGGAGTGTCGGTGTAGGAACTGAAGCTTTCTTT	CAWSVGVGTEAFF
TRBJ2-7	NA	TRBV5-4	NA	TGTGCCAGCAGCTTGGTTCGTGGGGCCGGTTTCGAGCAGTACTTC	CASSLVRGAGFEQYF
TRBJ2-5	NA	TRBV6-5	NA	TGTGCCAGCAGTGAAAGTGGGGAGCGCGGGACGGGAGAGACCCAGTACTTC	CASSESGERGTGETQYF
TRBJ2-7	NA	TRBV7-2	TRBD2	TGTGCCAGCAGCCCTGGGACTAGCGGGAGGTCCTACGAGCAGTACTTC	CASSPGTSGRSYEQYF
TRBJ1-2	NA	TRBV5-4	TRBD1	TGTGCCAGCAGCTCCGGACAGGGGCTCCTCTATGGCTACACCTTC	CASSSGQGLLYGYTF
TRBJ1-1	few	TRBV18	NA	TGTGCCAGCTCACCGAGCGTCGGGTTGGACACTGAAGCTTTCTTT	CASSPSVGLDTEAFF
TRBJ2-2	many	TRBV6-5	NA	TGTGCCAGCAGTTACGAGGGGCGCAGGACCGGGGAGCTGTTTTTT	CASSYEGRRTGELFF
TRBJ1-2	NA	TRBV5-4	TRBD1	TGTGCCAGCAGCTACCTGACAGGGGGTGGGTATGGCTACACCTTC	CASSYLTGGGYGYTF